The 2 T cell receptor beta chains reported below all come from one sample, sequenced in a study of shared clonotypes between healthy human individuals. The table came from immunoSEQ multiplex PCR; TCRdb's copy has only in-frame clones and leaves some out. The sample has under 850,000 clones, roughly 72% seen once. Specimen: memory CD4+ T cells sorted from blood. Subset defined: CD45RA-negative fraction. The receptors were gathered from a woman under 40 in good health.

The chain combines TRBV5-6 with TRBJ2-2; D might be TRBD2 (5 bases). Germline V gene sequence: CDR1 SGHDT, CDR2 YYEEEE. The CDR3 loop spans 13 amino acids. V was pared by 3 bases and J by 4 bases, with 7 bases between. CDR3 sequence reads: CASSSRATGELFF. DNA of the CDR3: TGTGCCAGCAGCTCGAGGGCCACCGGGGAGCTGTTTTTT.

The CDR3 sequence is CATSRDFSNQPQHF. The CDR3 coding sequence is TGTGCCACCAGCAGAGATTTTAGCAATCAGCCCCAGCATTTT. The rearrangement links TRBV15 to TRBJ1-5; no clear D gene. The germline gives CDR1 LNHNV, CDR2 YYDKDF (reference sequence). The CDR3 covers 14 residues. Trimming pared 0 bases from V and 0 bases from J, leaving 3 bases between.